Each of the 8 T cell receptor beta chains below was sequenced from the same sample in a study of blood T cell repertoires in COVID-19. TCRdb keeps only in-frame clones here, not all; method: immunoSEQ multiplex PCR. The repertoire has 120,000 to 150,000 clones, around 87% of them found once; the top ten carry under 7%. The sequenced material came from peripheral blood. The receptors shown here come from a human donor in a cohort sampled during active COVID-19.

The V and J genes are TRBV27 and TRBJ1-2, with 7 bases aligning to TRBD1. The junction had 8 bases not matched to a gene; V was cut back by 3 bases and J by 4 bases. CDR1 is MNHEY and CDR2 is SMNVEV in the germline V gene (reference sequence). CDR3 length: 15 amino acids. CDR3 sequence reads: CASSFRAGGSYGYTF. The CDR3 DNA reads TGTGCCAGCAGTTTCCGGGCAGGGGGAAGCTATGGCTACACCTTC.

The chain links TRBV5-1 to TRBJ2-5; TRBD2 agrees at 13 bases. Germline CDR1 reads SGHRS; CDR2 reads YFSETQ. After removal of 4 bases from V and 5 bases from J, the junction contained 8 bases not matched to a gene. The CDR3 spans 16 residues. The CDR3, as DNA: TGCGCCAGCAGCCCATCGACTAGCGGGAGGTTGGAGACCCAGTACTTC. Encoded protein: CASSPSTSGRLETQYF.

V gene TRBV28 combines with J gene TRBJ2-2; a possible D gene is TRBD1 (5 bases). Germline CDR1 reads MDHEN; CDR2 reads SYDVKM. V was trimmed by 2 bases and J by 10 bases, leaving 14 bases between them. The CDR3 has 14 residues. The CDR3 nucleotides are TGTGCCAGCAGTTTACAGGCAGGGAAGGTGGAGCTGTTTTTT. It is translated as CASSLQAGKVELFF.

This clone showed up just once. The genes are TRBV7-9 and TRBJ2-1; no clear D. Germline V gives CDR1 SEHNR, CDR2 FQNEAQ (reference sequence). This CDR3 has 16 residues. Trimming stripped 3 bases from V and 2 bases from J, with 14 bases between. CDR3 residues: CASSFQALSPYNEQFF. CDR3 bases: TGTGCCAGCAGCTTTCAGGCTTTAAGCCCCTACAATGAGCAGTTCTTC. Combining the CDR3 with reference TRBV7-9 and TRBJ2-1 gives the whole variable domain DTGVSQNPRHKITKRGQNVTFRCDPISEHNRLYWYRQTLGQGPEFLTYFQNEAQLEKSRLLSDRFSAERPKGSFSTLEIQRTEQGDSAMYLCASSFQALSPYNEQFFGPGTRLTVL.

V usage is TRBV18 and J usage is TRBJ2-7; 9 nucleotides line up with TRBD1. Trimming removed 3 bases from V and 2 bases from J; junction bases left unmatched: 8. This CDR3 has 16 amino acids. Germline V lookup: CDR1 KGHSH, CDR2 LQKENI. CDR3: CASSPQQGAKAYEQYF. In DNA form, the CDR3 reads TGTGCCAGCTCACCGCAACAGGGGGCCAAAGCCTACGAGCAGTACTTC. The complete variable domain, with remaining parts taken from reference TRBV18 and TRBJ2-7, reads NAGVMQNPRHLVRRRGQEARLRCSPMKGHSHVYWYRQLPEEGLKFMVYLQKENIIDESGMPKERFSAEFPKEGPSILRIQQVVRGDSAAYFCASSPQQGAKAYEQYFGPGTRLTVT.

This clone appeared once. CDR3 nucleotides: TGTGCCAGCAGCCAAGAGAGCCAAGTCACCGTCGAGCAGTACTTC. Its translation is CASSQESQVTVEQYF. This chain uses TRBV4-2 with TRBJ2-7; D is uncertain. Germline-derived CDR1 and CDR2 are LGHNA and YNFKEQ. This CDR3 has 15 amino acids. V lost 0 bases and J lost 6, with 15 bases in between.

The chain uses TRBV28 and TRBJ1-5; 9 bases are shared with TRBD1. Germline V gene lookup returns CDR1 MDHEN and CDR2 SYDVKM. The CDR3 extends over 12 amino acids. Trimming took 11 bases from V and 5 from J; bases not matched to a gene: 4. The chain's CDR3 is CAVRQGDQPQHF. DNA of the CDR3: TGTGCCGTAAGACAGGGGGATCAGCCCCAGCATTTT.

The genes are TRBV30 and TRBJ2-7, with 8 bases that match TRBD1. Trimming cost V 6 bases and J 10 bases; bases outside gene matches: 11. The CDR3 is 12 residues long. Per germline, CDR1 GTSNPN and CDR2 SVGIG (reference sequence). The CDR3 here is CACSWGQARQYF. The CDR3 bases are TGTGCCTGTTCCTGGGGACAGGCCCGACAGTACTTC.